A selection of T cell receptor beta chains follows, all from one sample in a study of shared clonotypes between healthy human individuals. TCRdb's copy holds only in-frame clones and misses some; the assay was immunoSEQ multiplex PCR. Of roughly 2 million clones in the sample, roughly 94% were seen once. What was sequenced was naive CD8+ T cells sorted from blood. Receptors originate from a man between 18 and 35 years old in good health. Each CDR3 is given with its conserved first and last residue. Each record gives: V gene, D gene, CDR3 length, J gene, CDR3 protein. D genes are given only for firm matches.

>TRBV10-3|TRBD1|18|TRBJ1-2
CAISEPIQRTGGRRGYTF
>TRBV12-5|TRBD1|14|TRBJ1-5
CASGFGQGPQPQHF
>TRBV5-6|-|14|TRBJ2-2
CASSYVGDTGELFF
>TRBV30|-|14|TRBJ1-6
CAWSVKVYNSPLHF
>TRBV14|TRBD1|15|TRBJ2-5
CASSYTTGVIETQYF
>TRBV7-8|TRBD1|17|TRBJ2-4
CASSLGPRGLAKNIQYF
>TRBV29-1|-|14|TRBJ1-5
CSVPSPYSNQPQHF
>TRBV28|-|12|TRBJ1-2
CASINTNYGYTF
>TRBV6-5|-|12|TRBJ2-7
CASSSVPNEQYF
>TRBV6-1|-|15|TRBJ1-3
CASSENPFSGNTIYF
>TRBV27|-|14|TRBJ1-1
CASSLGQGNTEAFF
>TRBV21-1|-|15|TRBJ2-2
CASSGQGASTGELFF
>TRBV2|TRBD2|15|TRBJ2-3
CASFPGLEHTDTQYF
>TRBV29-1|TRBD1|17|TRBJ1-4
CSVGGVTGDLMGEKLFF
>TRBV7-8|-|16|TRBJ2-3
CASSLQWDRSSDTQYF
>TRBV6-1|-|15|TRBJ1-1
CASSEAARGNTEAFF
>TRBV15|-|13|TRBJ2-7
CATSQGEHLEQYF
>TRBV4-3|TRBD1|15|TRBJ1-1
CASSQAGGLNTEAFF
>TRBV28|-|12|TRBJ2-7
CASTETGHEQYF
>TRBV30|-|12|TRBJ2-7
CAWSDNAYEQYF
>TRBV5-1|TRBD1|16|TRBJ1-6
CASSLTPDRGDSPLHF
>TRBV5-8|-|14|TRBJ2-3
CASSSYEGFDTQYF
>TRBV2|TRBD2|16|TRBJ2-7
CASSDGEGLSSYEQYF
>TRBV6-1|-|14|TRBJ1-2
CASSELGGIDGYTF
>TRBV7-2|-|15|TRBJ2-1
CASSLAVISYNEQFF
>TRBV21-1|-|14|TRBJ1-2
CASSPRDRCYGYTF
>TRBV7-9|-|14|TRBJ2-2
CASSLATSAGELFF
>TRBV9|-|15|TRBJ2-3
CASSDYRGGTDTQYF
>TRBV30|-|12|TRBJ1-2
CAWSVLKGDHTF
>TRBV4-1|-|15|TRBJ1-1
CASSQPGAMNTEAFF
>TRBV10-1|-|13|TRBJ2-1
CASRSDFYNEQFF
>TRBV4-3|TRBD1|15|TRBJ2-7
CASSQETGGFYEQYF
>TRBV28|TRBD1|16|TRBJ1-1
CASTLNRGPMNTEAFF
>TRBV12-2|-|19|TRBJ2-2
CASRLVTTDTLPNTGELFF
>TRBV7-9|-|13|TRBJ2-2
CASSLAHTGELFF
>TRBV6-5|-|14|TRBJ2-2
CASSFAENTGELFF
>TRBV2|-|12|TRBJ1-1
CASSDVNTEAFF
>TRBV28|-|17|TRBJ1-2
CASSPRGNRDRGYGYTF
>TRBV5-4|-|12|TRBJ2-7
CASSLGGDEQYF
>TRBV10-2|-|17|TRBJ2-3
CASSESLAVISTDTQYF
>TRBV11-2|-|15|TRBJ2-2
CASSFGQGFAGELFF
>TRBV27|-|15|TRBJ1-3
CASRPDSSSGNTIYF
>TRBV7-9|-|14|TRBJ2-2
CASSLGSNTGELFF
>TRBV5-6|TRBD2|16|TRBJ2-1
CASSLMLAGATGEQFF
>TRBV10-1|TRBD1|15|TRBJ2-5
CASSEIPGGDETQYF
>TRBV11-2|TRBD1|14|TRBJ2-7
CASSLGTGTYEQYF
>TRBV5-1|-|14|TRBJ1-5
CASSLAGGHQPQHF
>TRBV4-1|-|13|TRBJ1-2
CASSQGGFGGYTF
>TRBV11-2|-|12|TRBJ2-2
CASSELLGELFF
>TRBV5-6|-|12|TRBJ1-1
CASEKTGTEAFF
>TRBV28|TRBD1|14|TRBJ2-7
CASSIGTGFLEQYF
>TRBV30|-|13|TRBJ2-2
CAWSGTDTGELFF
>TRBV7-2|-|16|TRBJ1-6
CASSLGMGLGIFTLHF
>TRBV4-1|TRBD2|18|TRBJ2-7
CASSQGPGLAGGSYEQYF
>TRBV6-1|-|15|TRBJ2-1
CASVFNVGSRDEQFF
>TRBV21-1|-|15|TRBJ1-2
CASSKALLPNYGYTF
>TRBV9|-|16|TRBJ1-3
CASSVGGGAAGNTIYF
>TRBV19|TRBD1|16|TRBJ1-5
CASSISGGEGNQPQHF